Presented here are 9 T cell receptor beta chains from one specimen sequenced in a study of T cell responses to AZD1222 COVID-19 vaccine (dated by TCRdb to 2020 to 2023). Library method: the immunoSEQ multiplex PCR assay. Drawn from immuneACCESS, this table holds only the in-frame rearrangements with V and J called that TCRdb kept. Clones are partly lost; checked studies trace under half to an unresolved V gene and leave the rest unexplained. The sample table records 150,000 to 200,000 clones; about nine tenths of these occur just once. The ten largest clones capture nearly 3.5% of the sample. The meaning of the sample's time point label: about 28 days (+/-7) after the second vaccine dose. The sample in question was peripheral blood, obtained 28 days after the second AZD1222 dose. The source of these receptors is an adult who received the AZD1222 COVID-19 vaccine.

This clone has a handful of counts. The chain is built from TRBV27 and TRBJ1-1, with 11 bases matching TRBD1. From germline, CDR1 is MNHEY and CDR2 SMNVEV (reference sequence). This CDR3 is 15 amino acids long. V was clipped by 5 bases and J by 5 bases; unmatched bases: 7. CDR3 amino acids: CASSGQDRGHTEAFF. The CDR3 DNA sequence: TGTGCCAGCAGTGGACAGGACAGGGGGCATACTGAAGCTTTCTTT.

CDR3 region: CASSPRDVPSYEQYF. As DNA, the CDR3 is TGTGCCAGCAGCCCAAGGGACGTACCAAGCTACGAGCAGTACTTC. This chain uses TRBV7-9 with TRBJ2-7; D assignment may be TRBD1 or TRBD2 (5 bases each). V lost 5 bases, J lost 3 bases, and 17 bases lay in between. There are 15 residues in the CDR3. Germline V gene lookup returns CDR1 SEHNR and CDR2 FQNEAQ (reference sequence).

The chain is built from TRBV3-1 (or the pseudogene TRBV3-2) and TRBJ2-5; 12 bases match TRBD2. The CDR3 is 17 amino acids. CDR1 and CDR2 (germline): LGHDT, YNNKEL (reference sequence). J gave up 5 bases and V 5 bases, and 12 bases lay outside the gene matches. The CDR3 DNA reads TGTGCCAGCAGCGGAGGGCTGAGACTAGCGGGAGCGGAGACCCAGTACTTC. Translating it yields CASSGGLRLAGAETQYF.

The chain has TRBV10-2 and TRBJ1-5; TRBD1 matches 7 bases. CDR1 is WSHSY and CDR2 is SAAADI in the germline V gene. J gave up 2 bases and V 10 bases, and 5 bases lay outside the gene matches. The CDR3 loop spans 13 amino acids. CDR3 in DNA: TGCGCCACCTCCGGACAGGGCAATCAGCCCCAGCATTTT. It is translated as CATSGQGNQPQHF.

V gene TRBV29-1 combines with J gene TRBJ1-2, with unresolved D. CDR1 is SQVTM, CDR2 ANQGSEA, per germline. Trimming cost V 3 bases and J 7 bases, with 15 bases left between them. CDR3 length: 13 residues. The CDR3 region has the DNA TGCAGCGTTGAGTCTCTCAGGAGTGGTGGCTACACCTTC. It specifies CSVESLRSGGYTF.

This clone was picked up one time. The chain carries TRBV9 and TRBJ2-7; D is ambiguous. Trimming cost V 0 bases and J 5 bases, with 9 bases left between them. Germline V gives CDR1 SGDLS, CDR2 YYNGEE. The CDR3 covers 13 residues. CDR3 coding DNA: TGTGCCAGCAGCGTAGGGGGTGGTGACGAGCAGTACTTC. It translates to CASSVGGGDEQYF.

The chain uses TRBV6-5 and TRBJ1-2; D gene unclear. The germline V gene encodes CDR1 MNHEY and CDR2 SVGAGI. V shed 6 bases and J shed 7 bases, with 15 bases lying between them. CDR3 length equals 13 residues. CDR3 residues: CASSNSGTAGYTF. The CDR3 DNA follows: TGTGCCAGCAGCAACTCTGGAACAGCTGGCTACACCTTC.

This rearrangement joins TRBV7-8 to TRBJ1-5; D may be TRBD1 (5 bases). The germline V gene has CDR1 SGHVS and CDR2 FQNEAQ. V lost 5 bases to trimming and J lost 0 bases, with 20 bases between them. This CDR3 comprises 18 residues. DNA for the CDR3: TGTGCCAGCAGCCTCAACCCCCGGTGGGGCTATAGCAATCAGCCCCAGCATTTT. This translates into CASSLNPRWGYSNQPQHF.

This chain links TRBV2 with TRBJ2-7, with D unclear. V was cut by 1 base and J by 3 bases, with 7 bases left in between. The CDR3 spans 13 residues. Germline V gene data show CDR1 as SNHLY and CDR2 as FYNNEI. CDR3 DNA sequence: TGTGCCAGCAGTGAAGGACAAGTCTACGAGCAGTACTTC. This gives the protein CASSEGQVYEQYF.